Shown below are 14 T cell receptor beta chains from a single sample sequenced in a study of blood T cell repertoires in COVID-19. Measured with immunoSEQ multiplex PCR; TCRdb has only the in-frame clones, and not every one. This table holds 250,000 to 350,000 clones, almost 90% found once. Sequenced input: peripheral blood. The origin of the receptors is a woman in her 30s with COVID-19, enrolled during active disease.

As regards this clone: This specimen includes other DNA sequences encoding the same CDR3. V usage is TRBV7-9 and J usage is TRBJ2-1, with a tentative D call TRBD2 (6 bases). Germline values: CDR1 SEHNR, CDR2 FQNEAQ (reference sequence). V lost 2 bases and J lost 9, with 8 bases in between. The CDR3 is 12 amino acids. The CDR3 reads CASSLKGGEQFF. In DNA form, the CDR3 reads TGTGCCAGCAGCTTAAAGGGAGGTGAGCAGTTCTTC.

The V and J genes are TRBV5-1 and TRBJ2-7; 16 bases match TRBD2. Looked up from germline, CDR1 is SGHRS and CDR2 is YFSETQ. CDR3 size: 19 residues. Trimming cost V 2 bases and J 0 bases; bases outside gene matches: 8. The CDR3 region has the DNA TGCGCCAGCAGCTTAGAGGGGACTAGCGGGAGGGGGAGCTCCTACGAGCAGTACTTC. Translating it yields CASSLEGTSGRGSSYEQYF.

The J gene is TRBJ2-7, the V gene TRBV30; TRBD1 agrees at 7 bases. Germline loops: CDR1 GTSNPN, CDR2 SVGIG (reference sequence). V trimming: 3 bases; J trimming: 1 base; junction bases outside the gene matches: 0. This CDR3 region has 12 residues. The CDR3 region has the DNA TGTGCCTGGAGGGGACAGTCCTACGAGCAGTACTTC. Its protein is CAWRGQSYEQYF.

The gene calls are TRBV28 and TRBJ1-5; 9 bases map to TRBD1. There are 16 residues in the CDR3. Germline trimming cut 5 bases from V and 4 bases from J; bases unmatched to any gene: 9. Germline values: CDR1 MDHEN, CDR2 SYDVKM. The DNA for the CDR3 is TGTGCCAGCAGTCCCGACCTGGGACAGGGTAATCAGCCCCAGCATTTT. Encoded protein: CASSPDLGQGNQPQHF.

This clone was seen once. The genes are TRBV19 and TRBJ1-5; D is unresolved. CDR3 size: 10 residues. Germline V gene data show CDR1 as LNHDA and CDR2 as SQIVND (reference sequence). The CDR3 DNA follows: TGTGGAACGGGGAGTCAGCCCCAGCATTTT. Protein product: CGTGSQPQHF.

The chain carries TRBV18 and TRBJ2-7; 10 bases map to TRBD2. From germline, CDR1 is KGHSH and CDR2 LQKENI. V dropped 2 bases and J dropped 0; count of bases not matched to a gene: 4. The CDR3 runs to 16 residues. CDR3 protein: CASSPKTSGHSYEQYF. The CDR3 region has the DNA TGTGCCAGCTCACCAAAGACTAGCGGGCACTCCTACGAGCAGTACTTC. Looking up the rest from reference TRBV18 and TRBJ2-7 gives the full variable domain: NAGVMQNPRHLVRRRGQEARLRCSPMKGHSHVYWYRQLPEEGLKFMVYLQKENIIDESGMPKERFSAEFPKEGPSILRIQQVVRGDSAAYFCASSPKTSGHSYEQYFGPGTRLTVT.

The rearrangement joins TRBV7-2 to TRBJ1-5, with 9 bases fitting TRBD1. CDR1 is SGHTA and CDR2 is FQGNSA in the germline V gene. The ends lost 5 bases at V and 7 bases at J; junction bases unmatched: 9. The CDR3 consists of 15 residues. The CDR3 loop is CASSRGQGWRQPQHF. CDR3 nucleotide sequence: TGTGCCAGCAGCCGGGGACAGGGATGGAGACAGCCCCAGCATTTT. Full variable domain (rest looked up from reference TRBV7-2 and TRBJ1-5): GAGVSQSPSNKVTEKGKDVELRCDPISGHTALYWYRQSLGQGLEFLIYFQGNSAPDKSGLPSDRFSAERTGGSVSTLTIQRTQQEDSAVYLCASSRGQGWRQPQHFGDGTRLSIL.

The chain carries TRBV9 and TRBJ1-1; maybe TRBD1 (5 bases). Germline CDR1 and CDR2: SGDLS and YYNGEE. V was shortened by 0 bases and J by 1 base, with 10 bases between the two germline ends. The CDR3 is 15 residues long. CDR3 residues: CASSVGGQGNTEAFF. The CDR3 DNA sequence: TGTGCCAGCAGCGTAGGGGGCCAAGGGAACACTGAAGCTTTCTTT.

V is TRBV2 and J is TRBJ2-6; TRBD1 agrees at 7 bases. V was pared by 6 bases and J by 1 base, with 3 bases of the junction left unmatched. CDR1 and CDR2 from the germline V gene are SNHLY and FYNNEI. The CDR3 has 15 amino acids. The CDR3, as DNA: TGTGCCAGCAGGGGGGACAGATCTGGGGCCAACGTCCTGACTTTC. Protein sequence: CASRGDRSGANVLTF.

The chain has TRBV19 and TRBJ1-1; the D gene is possibly TRBD1 (6 bases). Per germline, CDR1 LNHDA and CDR2 SQIVND (reference sequence). The CDR3 runs to 15 residues. V dropped 7 bases and J dropped 1 base, with 16 bases sitting between them. The DNA for the CDR3 is TGTGCCAGTACCCGGGGGGCGTTGGGGAACACTGAAGCTTTCTTT. Translated, it gives CASTRGALGNTEAFF.

This chain joins TRBV2 and TRBJ2-7, with D possibly TRBD1 on 6 matching bases. V dropped 8 bases and J dropped 3 bases, with 11 bases sitting between them. CDR1 is SNHLY, CDR2 FYNNEI, per germline. The CDR3 runs 12 residues. The CDR3 protein is CASGRGVYEQYF. CDR3 bases: TGTGCCAGCGGCAGGGGCGTCTACGAGCAGTACTTC.

The CDR3 bases are TGTGCCAGCAGCTTAGGTTCGACAGGCCCGCCCCTCCACTTT. Encoded protein: CASSLGSTGPPLHF. The chain is built from TRBV7-2 and TRBJ1-6, with a possible D match to TRBD1 (6 bases). Germline CDR1 and CDR2: SGHTA and FQGNSA. With 1 base removed from V and 13 bases from J, the gap between germline ends came to 14 bases. The CDR3 length is 14 residues.

On this clone itself: Other DNA sequences within the sample encode an identical CDR3. V and J are TRBV12-3 or TRBV12-4 and TRBJ1-5; TRBD1 is a possible D gene (6 bases). The CDR3 consists of 13 residues. Trimming pared 4 bases from V and 3 bases from J, leaving 7 bases between. CDR3 amino acids: CASSWTDNQPQHF. CDR3 sequence (DNA): TGTGCCAGCAGTTGGACAGACAATCAGCCCCAGCATTTT.

To note about this clone: Other DNA sequences within the sample encode an identical CDR3. The chain carries TRBV5-4 and TRBJ2-7, with 10 bases that match TRBD1. The germline CDR1 and CDR2 sequences are SGHNT and YYREEE (reference sequence). The CDR3 covers 14 residues. With 3 bases clipped from V and 2 bases from J, the junction kept 2 bases outside the gene matches. DNA of the CDR3: TGTGCCAGCAGCTCCGGGACAGGGGCCTACGAGCAGTACTTC. Residues: CASSSGTGAYEQYF.